These 25 T cell receptor beta chains came from one sample sequenced in a study of cytomegalovirus exposure and HLA in healthy donors. Vbeta (60) and Jbeta (13) primers were used in the PCR. Sequencing was performed with immunoSEQ multiplex PCR; in TCRdb, only in-frame clones are kept and a portion is missing. The table lists over 90,000 clones, about 81% of them singletons, with approximately 5.4% in the top ten. The sample consisted of PBMCs. These receptors were collected from a middle-aged man in good health and CMV-seropositive.

The chain carries TRBV6-5 and TRBJ1-1; TRBD1 matches at 7 bases. Germline lookup yields CDR1 MNHEY and CDR2 SVGAGI. The CDR3 is made up of 15 amino acids. The V segment lost 2 bases and the J segment 0 bases; nucleotides outside the gene matches: 3. CDR3: CASSYGGQVNTEAFF. CDR3 sequence (DNA): TGTGCCAGCAGTTACGGTGGACAGGTGAACACTGAAGCTTTCTTT.

This clone was observed a handful of times. This rearrangement joins TRBV29-1 to TRBJ2-1; D is possibly TRBD1 (5 bases). This CDR3 comprises 12 residues. The germline V gene encodes CDR1 SQVTM and CDR2 ANQGSEA. V was clipped by 7 bases and J by 8 bases, with 15 bases between them. The DNA of the CDR3 is TGCAGCGGGGATCAGGGTGGCGATGAGCAGTTCTTC. Its protein is CSGDQGGDEQFF.

The chain links TRBV9 to TRBJ2-2; possible D gene TRBD1, 5 bases. V gave up 0 bases and J gave up 7 bases, with 7 bases separating them. CDR1 and CDR2 from the germline V gene are SGDLS and YYNGEE. The CDR3 spans 13 residues. The DNA for the CDR3 is TGTGCCAGCAGCGTAGACAGGATCGGGGAGCTGTTTTTT. This codes for CASSVDRIGELFF.

V usage is TRBV6-4 and J usage is TRBJ1-5, with D uncertain. The length of the CDR3 is 17 residues. The V end lost 0 bases, the J end lost 6 bases, and 18 bases lay between the germline ends. Germline V gene sequence: CDR1 MRHNA, CDR2 SNTAGT. CDR3 protein: CASSDSLPGTPSQPQHF. The CDR3 DNA follows: TGTGCCAGCAGTGACTCTTTACCAGGCACCCCCAGTCAGCCCCAGCATTTT.

DNA for the CDR3: TGTGCCAGCAGTGACGGGGGCACAGATACGCAGTATTTT. Translation: CASSDGGTDTQYF. The rearrangement uses TRBV2 and TRBJ2-3, with D perhaps matching TRBD2 (5 bases). The germline V and J ends were trimmed by 3 bases and 1 base, with 5 bases remaining between them. The CDR3 loop spans 13 amino acids. CDR1 and CDR2 from the germline V gene are SNHLY and FYNNEI. Looking up the rest from reference TRBV2 and TRBJ2-3 gives the full variable domain: EPEVTQTPSHQVTQMGQEVILRCVPISNHLYFYWYRQILGQKVEFLVSFYNNEISEKSEIFDDQFSVERPDGSNFTLKIRSTKLEDSAMYFCASSDGGTDTQYFGPGTRLTVL.

The V and J genes are TRBV2 and TRBJ1-3; D is unresolved. This CDR3 is built from 14 residues. CDR1 SNHLY and CDR2 FYNNEI come from the germline V gene. V dropped 6 bases and J dropped 4 bases, with 13 bases sitting between them. The CDR3, as DNA: TGTGCCAGCAGAGATCAAGGGAGGGGAAACACCATATATTTT. This encodes CASRDQGRGNTIYF.

The chain links TRBV4-2 to TRBJ2-6, with a tentative D call TRBD2 (6 bases). Between the trimmed V and J ends, which lost 1 base and 2 bases, there was a span of 15 bases. Germline V gene lookup returns CDR1 LGHNA and CDR2 YNFKEQ. This CDR3 is built from 18 residues. The CDR3 loop reads CASSQGGVGSTGANVLTF. The CDR3 bases are TGTGCCAGCAGCCAAGGGGGGGTAGGATCCACTGGGGCCAACGTCCTGACTTTC.

The chain is built from TRBV5-5 and TRBJ2-1; D not resolved. This CDR3 has 16 amino acids. Germline CDR1 reads SGHKS; CDR2 reads YYEKEE (reference sequence). V was cut by 0 bases and J by 6 bases, with 16 bases left in between. The CDR3 sequence: CASSLGGDSFVNEQFF. CDR3 DNA sequence: TGTGCCAGCAGCTTGGGTGGAGACTCGTTCGTCAATGAGCAGTTCTTC.

This sequence joins TRBV5-6 and TRBJ1-1; no reliable D call. CDR1 is SGHDT and CDR2 is YYEEEE in the germline V gene. This CDR3 spans 12 amino acids. V was cut by 4 bases and J by 6 bases, with 10 bases left in between. As DNA, the CDR3 is TGTGCCAGCAGCCGGGAGGCGGCTGAAGCTTTCTTT. This sequence encodes CASSREAAEAFF.

This chain uses TRBV5-1 with TRBJ2-5, with 7 bases aligning to TRBD2. The V gene end was trimmed by 0 bases and the J gene end by 2 bases; junction bases not matched to a gene: 10. Germline assignment: CDR1 SGHRS and CDR2 YFSETQ. The CDR3 extends over 17 amino acids. The CDR3 region has the DNA TGCGCCAGCAGCTTGGCGGCGACTAGCTCCTCGCAAGAGACCCAGTACTTC. This sequence encodes CASSLAATSSSQETQYF.

The V gene is TRBV18, the J gene TRBJ1-2; D perhaps matches TRBD1 (5 bases). V gave up 4 bases and J gave up 6 bases, with 15 bases separating them. CDR3 length: 14 amino acids. Germline assignment: CDR1 KGHSH and CDR2 LQKENI. The CDR3 region is CASSLLRGGDGYTF. As DNA, the CDR3 is TGTGCCAGCTCACTCCTCCGGGGGGGTGATGGCTACACCTTC. Complete variable domain (other parts from reference TRBV18 and TRBJ1-2): NAGVMQNPRHLVRRRGQEARLRCSPMKGHSHVYWYRQLPEEGLKFMVYLQKENIIDESGMPKERFSAEFPKEGPSILRIQQVVRGDSAAYFCASSLLRGGDGYTFGSGTRLTVV.

V gene TRBV18 combines with J gene TRBJ1-1, with D hard to call. CDR3 length equals 15 residues. The ends were cut back, 3 bases at V and 1 base at J, with 12 bases in the middle. CDR1 is KGHSH and CDR2 is LQKENI in the germline V gene. CDR3 nucleotide sequence: TGTGCCAGCTCACCGGAGGCCGTCTCGAACACTGAAGCTTTCTTT. It encodes CASSPEAVSNTEAFF.

The CDR3 DNA reads TGTGCCAGCAGGAGACACGGAGGTAATCAGCCCCAGCATTTT. Its protein product is CASRRHGGNQPQHF. This chain uses TRBV6-5 with TRBJ1-5; D not resolved. The CDR3 has 14 residues. Trimming removed 6 bases from V and 4 bases from J, with 13 bases in between. Germline V gene data show CDR1 as MNHEY and CDR2 as SVGAGI.

The rearrangement joins TRBV14 to TRBJ2-5; TRBD1 might be the D (5 bases). CDR3 length: 13 amino acids. The V end lost 6 bases, the J end lost 2 bases, and 10 bases lay between the germline ends. From germline, CDR1 is SGHDN and CDR2 FVKESK. This CDR3 is CASRRQSQETQYF. For the CDR3, the DNA is TGTGCCAGCAGACGACAGTCTCAAGAGACCCAGTACTTC.

Of note for this clone: The junction departs from germline at one end; a sequencing error may be responsible. The V gene is TRBV18, the J gene TRBJ1-1, with 12 bases aligning to TRBD1. Germline CDR1 KGHSH, CDR2 LQKENI. The CDR3 sequence is 13 residues long. CDR3 residues: CASGAGQGAKGAF. CDR3 nucleotides: TGTGCCAGCGGCGCGGGACAGGGGGCCAAAGGGGCTTTT.

The table lists this clone with a few counts. In DNA, the CDR3 is TGCGCCAGCAGCTTGGCTCAGCGCCAAGAGACCCAGTACTTC. Amino acid sequence: CASSLAQRQETQYF. The chain couples TRBV5-1 to TRBJ2-5, with D uncertain. The length of the CDR3 is 14 residues. Per germline, CDR1 SGHRS and CDR2 YFSETQ. V was cut by 0 bases and J by 1 base, with 7 bases left in between.

This clone was seen more than once but under ten times. The same CDR3 is also encoded by other DNA sequences in this sample. The chain links TRBV2 to TRBJ2-2; the D is unclear. This CDR3 is 12 amino acids long. V lost 6 bases to trimming and J lost 3 bases, with 5 bases between them. Germline V CDR1 and CDR2: SNHLY, FYNNEI. The CDR3 protein is CASSPYTGELFF. CDR3 coding DNA: TGTGCCAGCAGCCCCTACACCGGGGAGCTGTTTTTT.

The chain carries TRBV18 and TRBJ2-7, with TRBD2 identical over 14 bases. CDR3 size: 15 residues. V was clipped by 3 bases and J by 6 bases; unmatched bases: 4. Germline V gene lookup returns CDR1 KGHSH and CDR2 LQKENI. The CDR3 reads CASSPPGLAGAEQYF. CDR3 coding DNA: TGTGCCAGCTCACCGCCGGGACTAGCGGGAGCCGAGCAGTACTTC.

This clone has a single count. This rearrangement joins TRBV9 to TRBJ2-7; possibly TRBD2 for D (5 bases). V was shortened by 2 bases and J by 7 bases, with 13 bases between the two germline ends. Germline-derived CDR1 and CDR2 are SGDLS and YYNGEE. This CDR3 region has 13 residues. DNA of the CDR3: TGTGCCAGCAGCGTCAGGACTGGAAAGGAGCAGTACTTC. Encoded protein: CASSVRTGKEQYF.

The V gene is TRBV19, the J gene TRBJ1-2; possibly TRBD1 for D (5 bases). Germline CDR1 reads LNHDA; CDR2 reads SQIVND (reference sequence). V was cut by 9 bases and J by 2 bases, with 16 bases left in between. CDR3 length equals 14 residues. CDR3 DNA: TGTGCCAGCGAGGGACTCCCTGGGAACTATGGCTACACCTTC. Translated: CASEGLPGNYGYTF.

The chain uses TRBV9 and TRBJ2-5; TRBD1 agrees at 10 bases. This CDR3 is built from 16 residues. The germline V gene has CDR1 SGDLS and CDR2 YYNGEE. V dropped 0 bases and J dropped 5; count of bases not matched to a gene: 7. The CDR3 DNA reads TGTGCCAGCAGCGTAGAGAGACAGGGGGCTGGGGAGACCCAGTACTTC. Protein product: CASSVERQGAGETQYF.

This clone was seen only once. The chain uses TRBV19 and TRBJ2-1; 7 bases are shared with TRBD1. J lost 13 bases, V lost 5 bases, and 11 bases had no gene match. This CDR3 comprises 13 residues. Germline V CDR1 and CDR2: LNHDA, SQIVND (reference sequence). As DNA, the CDR3 is TGTGCCAGTAGTTCGGGACAGATCAGGTCTCAGTTCTTC. It specifies CASSSGQIRSQFF.

V usage is TRBV6-6 and J usage is TRBJ1-2; D may be TRBD1 (5 bases). V was shortened by 0 bases and J by 5 bases, with 7 bases between the two germline ends. The germline V gene has CDR1 MNHNY and CDR2 SVGAGI (reference sequence). The CDR3 extends over 13 amino acids. The CDR3 sequence: CASSYSQGYGYTF. The CDR3 DNA is TGTGCCAGCAGTTACTCGCAGGGTTATGGCTACACCTTC.

The chain uses TRBV7-9 and TRBJ1-2; no clear D. The CDR3 has 14 amino acids. Trimming took off 0 bases at V and 1 base at J, with 6 bases between the two ends. Germline V CDR1 and CDR2: SEHNR, FQNEAQ (reference sequence). This chain's CDR3 is CASSLAAFNYGYTF. The CDR3 DNA sequence: TGTGCCAGCAGCTTAGCGGCATTTAACTATGGCTACACCTTC.

This sequence joins TRBV5-1 and TRBJ2-4; D is ambiguous. Trimming stripped 0 bases from V and 0 bases from J, with 10 bases between. The germline CDR1 and CDR2 sequences are SGHRS and YFSETQ. This CDR3 spans 16 amino acids. This CDR3 is CASSLGPRLAKNIQYF. CDR3 nucleotide sequence: TGCGCCAGCAGCTTGGGACCTCGACTAGCCAAAAACATTCAGTACTTC.